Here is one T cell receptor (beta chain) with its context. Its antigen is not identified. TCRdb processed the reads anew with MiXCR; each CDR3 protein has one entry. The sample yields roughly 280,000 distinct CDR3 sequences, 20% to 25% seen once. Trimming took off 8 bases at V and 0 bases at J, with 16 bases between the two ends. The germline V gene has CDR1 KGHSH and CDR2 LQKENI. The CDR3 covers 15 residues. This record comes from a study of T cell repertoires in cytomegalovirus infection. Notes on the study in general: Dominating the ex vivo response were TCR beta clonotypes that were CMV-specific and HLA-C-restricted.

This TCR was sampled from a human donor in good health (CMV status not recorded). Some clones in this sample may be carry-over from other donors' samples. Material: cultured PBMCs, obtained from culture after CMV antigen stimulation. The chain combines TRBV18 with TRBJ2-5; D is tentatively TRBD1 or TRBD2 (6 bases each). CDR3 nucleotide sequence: TGTGCCAGCCAACCTACCGGGGGCTACCAAGAGACCCAGTACTTC. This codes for CASQPTGGYQETQYF.